This is a list of T cell receptor beta chains from one sample in a study of technical replicates of blood from several donors. TCRdb keeps only in-frame clones here, not all; method: immunoSEQ multiplex PCR. The data hold some 62,000 clones, with 70% to 90% observed a single time. The sample consisted of PBMCs. These receptors were obtained from a human donor in good health. Some clones in this sample may be carry-over from other donors' samples. Both conserved end residues are part of each CDR3. D genes are given only for firm matches. The listing skips clone size in some rows; elsewhere it reads once, few, many or a size class.

clone size	V gene	J gene	D gene	CDR3 protein	CDR3 DNA
.	TRBV4-3	TRBJ2-3	.	CASSQEYRDGADTQYF	TGCGCCAGCAGCCAAGAATACCGGGATGGGGCAGATACGCAGTATTTT
once	TRBV6-6	TRBJ2-3	.	CASSYSTSTDTQYF	TGTGCCAGCAGTTACTCGACAAGCACAGATACGCAGTATTTT
.	TRBV9	TRBJ2-2	.	CASSVDSTPRPRTGELFF	TGTGCCAGCAGCGTAGATTCCACTCCACGGCCGAGGACCGGGGAGCTGTTTTTT
.	TRBV5-4	TRBJ1-2	TRBD1	CASSLVQGALSSYTF	TGTGCCAGCAGCTTGGTACAGGGGGCCCTTTCTAGCTACACCTTC
.	TRBV4-2	TRBJ2-1	TRBD2	CASSQVGGLDEQFF	TGTGCCAGCAGCCAAGTCGGGGGACTAGATGAGCAGTTCTTC
.	TRBV5-1	TRBJ2-7	.	CASSLAWGVYEQYF	TGCGCCAGCAGCTTGGCTTGGGGAGTCTACGAGCAGTACTTC
.	TRBV7-6	TRBJ2-5	TRBD2	CASSFGRGVGTQYF	TGTGCCAGCAGCTTTGGTCGGGGGGTGGGGACCCAGTACTTC
once	TRBV27	TRBJ1-6	TRBD1	CASSGRTGPKNSPLHF	TGTGCCAGCAGTGGACGGACAGGGCCCAAAAATTCACCCCTCCACTTT
.	TRBV4-2	TRBJ2-7	TRBD2	CASSQAPSFQTSGIGEQYF	TGTGCCAGCAGCCAAGCACCTAGTTTTCAGACTAGCGGTATCGGCGAGCAGTACTTC
.	TRBV19	TRBJ1-1	.	CASRTGTEAFF	TGTGCCAGTCGAACAGGGACGGAAGCTTTCTTT
.	TRBV19	TRBJ2-1	TRBD2	CASSLQGLFGEQFF	TGTGCCAGTAGTCTCCAGGGACTATTTGGTGAGCAGTTCTTC
.	TRBV27	TRBJ2-7	TRBD2	CASSRIGSSGTSVEQYF	TGTGCCAGCAGTAGGATAGGGAGCTCCGGGACTAGCGTCGAGCAGTACTTC
.	TRBV14	TRBJ2-7	TRBD1	CASSQEDADRAPDEQYF	TGTGCCAGCAGCCAAGAAGACGCGGACAGGGCGCCTGACGAGCAGTACTTC
.	TRBV11-3	TRBJ2-7	TRBD1	CASSLRQGDLQIF	TGTGCCAGCAGCTTGCGACAGGGGGACCTTCAAATCTTC
.	TRBV6-6	TRBJ2-1	.	CASSWTGYNEQFF	TGTGCCAGCAGTTGGACGGGGTACAATGAGCAGTTCTTC
.	TRBV6-5	TRBJ2-3	TRBD1	CASRPRQGATDTQYF	TGTGCCAGCAGACCGCGACAGGGGGCTACAGATACGCAGTATTTT
.	TRBV7-9	TRBJ1-6	TRBD1	CASSPRQGANSPLHF	TGTGCCAGCAGCCCCCGACAGGGGGCTAATTCACCCCTCCACTTT
.	TRBV7-2	TRBJ1-1	.	CASSLGQGLEAFF	TGTGCCAGCAGCTTAGGCCAGGGCCTTGAAGCTTTCTTT
few	TRBV5-6	TRBJ1-2	.	CASSLAGTNQYYGYTF	TGTGCCAGCAGCTTGGCGGGGACAAATCAGTACTATGGCTACACCTTC
few	TRBV29-1	TRBJ2-5	.	CSVEEATVLGGTQYF	TGCAGCGTTGAAGAGGCCACTGTTCTGGGGGGGACCCAGTACTTC
.	TRBV5-4	TRBJ2-1	TRBD1	CASSLGDRGVHNEQFF	TGTGCCAGCAGCTTAGGCGACAGGGGCGTCCACAATGAGCAGTTCTTC
.	TRBV11-3	TRBJ1-6	TRBD1	CASSLDLQGNSPLHF	TGTGCCAGCAGCTTAGACTTACAGGGGAATTCACCCCTCCACTTT
.	TRBV25-1	TRBJ1-1	.	CASSEFGGNTEAFF	TGTGCCAGCAGTGAATTCGGGGGGAACACTGAAGCTTTCTTT
once	TRBV9	TRBJ2-1	TRBD2	CASSVGRTSNNEQFF	TGTGCCAGCAGCGTAGGTAGGACTAGCAACAATGAGCAGTTCTTC
.	TRBV5-8	TRBJ1-1	.	CASSRDDRLMNTEAFF	TGTGCCAGCAGCCGTGACGACAGGCTCATGAACACTGAAGCTTTCTTT
.	TRBV4-3	TRBJ2-5	TRBD2	CASSQDVATSGETQYF	TGCGCCAGCAGCCAAGATGTCGCAACTAGCGGCGAGACCCAGTACTTC
once	TRBV18	TRBJ2-2	TRBD2	CASSPGLAGAGELFF	TGTGCCAGCTCACCCGGACTAGCGGGAGCCGGGGAGCTGTTTTTT
.	TRBV27	TRBJ2-3	.	CASSFSVSDTQYF	.
.	TRBV7-2	TRBJ2-1	.	CASSHYNEQFF	TGTGCCAGCAGCCACTACAATGAGCAGTTCTTC
.	TRBV6-5	TRBJ2-3	TRBD1	CASSYGTGLYTQYF	TGTGCCAGCAGTTACGGGACAGGGTTGTATACGCAGTATTTT
.	TRBV19	TRBJ1-2	.	CASSIDWPQGNGYTF	TGTGCCAGTAGTATAGATTGGCCACAGGGCAATGGCTACACCTTC
.	TRBV7-3	TRBJ1-1	.	CASSFVTVNTEAFF	TGTGCCAGCAGCTTTGTAACAGTGAACACTGAAGCTTTCTTT
.	TRBV5-6	TRBJ2-7	.	CASSLHPYEQYF	TGTGCCAGCAGTTTACACCCATACGAGCAGTACTTC
.	TRBV7-8	TRBJ2-3	.	CASSISSDTQYF	TGTGCCAGCAGCATATCGTCAGATACGCAGTATTTT
.	TRBV4-2	TRBJ2-1	.	CASSQDPTGGNEQFF	TGTGCCAGCAGCCAAGATCCGACGGGTGGTAATGAGCAGTTCTTC
.	TRBV5-8	TRBJ1-1	.	CASSPRQGAVTEAFF	TGTGCCAGCAGTCCTAGACAAGGGGCGGTTACTGAAGCTTTCTTT
.	TRBV7-3	TRBJ2-3	.	CASSLAVRPGSTDTQYF	TGTGCCAGCAGCTTAGCGGTGCGCCCGGGAAGCACAGATACGCAGTATTTT
.	TRBV15	TRBJ1-1	.	CATSRDILNTEAFF	TGTGCCACCAGCAGAGATATACTAAATACTGAAGCTTTCTTT
.	TRBV4-3	TRBJ2-7	.	CASSQEVLSSVTAYEQYF	TGCGCCAGCAGCCAAGAGGTACTCTCGTCGGTAACGGCCTACGAGCAGTACTTC
.	TRBV6-5	TRBJ1-6	.	CASSYRWGGVGSPLHF	TGTGCCAGCAGTTATAGGTGGGGGGGCGTCGGTTCACCCCTCCACTTT
.	TRBV6-6	TRBJ2-1	.	CASSLQGNEQFF	TGTGCCAGCAGCTTACAGGGCAATGAGCAGTTCTTC
.	TRBV7-9	TRBJ2-7	TRBD2	CASSSPPGTRFYEQYF	TGTGCCAGCAGCTCACCCCCCGGGACTAGGTTTTACGAGCAGTACTTC
.	TRBV5-1	TRBJ2-5	TRBD2	CASSLGASGGKETQYF	TGCGCCAGCAGCTTGGGGGCGAGCGGGGGTAAAGAGACCCAGTACTTC